This T cell receptor (beta chain) was identified in a study of blood T cell repertoires in COVID-19. Trimming took 4 bases from V and 9 from J; bases not matched to a gene: 6. The length of the CDR3 is 13 residues. Germline V gives CDR1 SGHVS, CDR2 FQNEAQ. Here immunoSEQ multiplex PCR was the method, and the copy in TCRdb shows in-frame clones only, minus some. Here the sample spans about 110,000 clones, around 89% being singletons. This receptor was taken from a man aged 50 or older with active or convalescent COVID-19. Sequenced material: peripheral blood. This chain uses TRBV7-8 with TRBJ2-7, with 10 bases fitting TRBD2. CDR3 residues: CASSSGTSEVQYF. The CDR3 DNA sequence: TGTGCCAGCAGCTCCGGGACTAGCGAGGTGCAGTACTTC. The full variable domain, completed using reference TRBV7-8 and TRBJ2-7, is GAGVSQSPRYKVAKRGQDVALRCDPISGHVSLFWYQQALGQGPEFLTYFQNEAQLDKSGLPSDRFFAERPEGSVSTLKIQRTQQEDSAVYLCASSSGTSEVQYFGPGTRLTVT.